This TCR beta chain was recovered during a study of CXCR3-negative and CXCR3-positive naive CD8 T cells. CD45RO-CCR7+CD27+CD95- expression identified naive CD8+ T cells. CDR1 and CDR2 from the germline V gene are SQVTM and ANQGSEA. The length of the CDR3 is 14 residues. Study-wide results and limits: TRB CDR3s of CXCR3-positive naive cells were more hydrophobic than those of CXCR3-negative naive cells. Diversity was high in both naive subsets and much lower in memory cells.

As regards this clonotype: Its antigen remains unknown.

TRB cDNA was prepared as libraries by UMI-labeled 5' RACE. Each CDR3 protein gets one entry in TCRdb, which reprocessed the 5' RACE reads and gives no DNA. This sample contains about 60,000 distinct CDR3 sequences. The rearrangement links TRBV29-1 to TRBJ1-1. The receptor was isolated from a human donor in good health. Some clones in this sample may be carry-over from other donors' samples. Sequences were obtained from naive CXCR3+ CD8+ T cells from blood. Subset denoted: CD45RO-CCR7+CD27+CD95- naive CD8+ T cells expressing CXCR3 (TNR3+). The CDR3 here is CSVEGGGRGTEAFF.